Below are 21 T cell receptor beta chains sequenced from a single sample in a study of PD-L1 blockade in urothelial cancer. As to time point: pretreatment peripheral blood. Some clones are missing from TCRdb's copy, which holds only in-frame ones; the method was immunoSEQ multiplex PCR. The data contain 68,000 or so clones, roughly 79% of them seen just once; the ten biggest clones take up 5% to 7%. Specimen: PBMCs, collected around atezolizumab (anti-PD-L1) treatment. The receptor set was obtained from a man between 65 and 85 years old with urothelial cancer.

The chain is built from TRBV5-1 and TRBJ2-5; 7 nucleotides agree with TRBD2. CDR1 SGHRS and CDR2 YFSETQ come from the germline V gene. With V trimmed by 1 base and J by 2 bases, 5 bases remained unmatched. The CDR3 extends over 15 amino acids. This chain's CDR3 is CASSLRLAEQETQYF. The CDR3 nucleotides read TGCGCCAGCAGCTTGCGGCTAGCGGAACAAGAGACCCAGTACTTC.

The chain links TRBV10-3 to TRBJ1-1; the match to TRBD1 covers 11 bases. V gave up 6 bases and J gave up 5 bases; unmatched junction bases: 5. The CDR3 loop spans 14 amino acids. From germline, CDR1 is ENHRY and CDR2 SYGVKD. Here the CDR3 reads CAISGTGGRTEAFF. The CDR3 region has the DNA TGTGCCATCAGCGGGACAGGGGGAAGGACTGAAGCTTTCTTT.

The chain carries TRBV6-5 and TRBJ1-4, with no clear D. The CDR3 is 14 residues long. V dropped 5 bases and J dropped 6 bases, with 13 bases sitting between them. Germline lookup yields CDR1 MNHEY and CDR2 SVGAGI. The DNA for the CDR3 is TGTGCCAGCAGTAGGACTCCGAGGGATGAAAAACTGTTTTTT. Translated: CASSRTPRDEKLFF.

J is TRBJ1-1 and V is TRBV9; D might be TRBD1 (5 bases). Looked up from germline, CDR1 is SGDLS and CDR2 is YYNGEE. Trimming stripped 0 bases from V and 0 bases from J, with 12 bases between. There are 16 residues in the CDR3. The CDR3 sequence is CASSVETGGMNTEAFF. In nucleotides, the CDR3 is TGTGCCAGCAGCGTAGAAACGGGGGGAATGAACACTGAAGCTTTCTTT.

The rearrangement joins TRBV29-1 to TRBJ2-1, with a possible D match to TRBD1 (7 bases). Germline assignment: CDR1 SQVTM and CDR2 ANQGSEA. Trimming removed 6 bases at V and 7 bases at J, with 10 bases between. The CDR3 sequence is 11 residues long. This CDR3 is CSVTGRNEQFF. The DNA for the CDR3 is TGCAGCGTGACAGGGAGGAATGAGCAGTTCTTC.

The rearrangement uses TRBV2 and TRBJ2-2; 9 bases are a match to TRBD2. This CDR3 has 17 residues. V dropped 2 bases and J dropped 3; count of bases not matched to a gene: 7. From germline, CDR1 is SNHLY and CDR2 FYNNEI. The CDR3 spells CASSEPPGLAHTGELFF. In DNA form, the CDR3 reads TGTGCCAGCAGTGAACCACCGGGACTAGCACACACCGGGGAGCTGTTTTTT.

The chain recombines TRBV28 with TRBJ1-2; maybe TRBD1 (5 bases). V was clipped by 5 bases and J by 7 bases, with 11 bases between them. The CDR3 sequence is 12 residues long. Germline CDR1 MDHEN, CDR2 SYDVKM. CDR3 sequence: CASSPPGGGYTF. CDR3 DNA sequence: TGTGCCAGCAGTCCGCCGGGGGGTGGCTACACCTTC.

The chain employs TRBV28 and TRBJ1-4; D ambiguous. The CDR3 is 13 amino acids. The germline V gene has CDR1 MDHEN and CDR2 SYDVKM. V dropped 3 bases and J dropped 10 bases, with 12 bases sitting between them. CDR3 nucleotides: TGTGCCAGCAGTTTTGAGGCCCTCGGAAAACTGTTTTTT. It specifies CASSFEALGKLFF.

This clone was found many times. The gene calls are TRBV5-4 and TRBJ2-1; 9 bases fit TRBD1. V lost 0 bases, J lost 8 bases, and 6 bases stayed unmatched. This CDR3 contains 15 residues. Germline values: CDR1 SGHNT, CDR2 YYREEE (reference sequence). CDR3 bases: TGTGCCAGCAGCTTGGGAGGACAGGGGACGGATGAGCAGTTCTTC. Protein sequence: CASSLGGQGTDEQFF.

The rearrangement links TRBV2 to TRBJ1-4, with 7 nucleotides matching TRBD1. From germline, CDR1 is SNHLY and CDR2 FYNNEI. This CDR3 spans 13 amino acids. With 6 bases clipped from V and 12 bases from J, the junction kept 10 bases outside the gene matches. CDR3 sequence reads: CASSRGQVLELFF. The CDR3 bases are TGTGCCAGCAGCAGAGGACAGGTTTTAGAACTGTTTTTT.

J is TRBJ1-5 and V is TRBV7-4, with TRBD1 matching over 10 bases. This CDR3 has 17 amino acids. V lost 2 bases, J lost 7 bases, and 11 bases stayed unmatched. Germline CDR1 and CDR2: SGHVT and SQSDAQ. The CDR3 reads CASSLFGTGDERQPQHF. CDR3 in DNA: TGTGCCAGCAGCTTATTCGGGACAGGGGATGAACGACAGCCCCAGCATTTT.

The rearrangement joins TRBV6-5 to TRBJ2-1, with 7 bases lining up with TRBD1. The CDR3 is 14 residues long. The germline gives CDR1 MNHEY, CDR2 SVGAGI. V lost 5 bases to trimming and J lost 7 bases; unmatched junction nucleotides: 8. CDR3 amino acids: CASSRDRDRNEQFF. The CDR3 region has the DNA TGTGCCAGCAGTCGTGACAGGGATCGGAATGAGCAGTTCTTC.

The chain is built from TRBV10-3 and TRBJ2-7; D remains unclear. V lost 3 bases, J lost 1 base, and 16 bases lay in between. Germline values: CDR1 ENHRY, CDR2 SYGVKD. The CDR3 spans 16 residues. DNA for the CDR3: TGTGCCATCAGTGATGGCGTCAGGCCCTCTTCCTACGAGCAGTACTTC. Amino acids: CAISDGVRPSSYEQYF.

The chain carries TRBV18 and TRBJ2-1; tentatively, D is TRBD1 (5 bases). The length of the CDR3 is 13 residues. Germline V lookup: CDR1 KGHSH, CDR2 LQKENI. Trimming cost V 3 bases and J 6 bases, with 9 bases left between them. CDR3 region: CASSPRQPNEQFF. DNA for the CDR3: TGTGCCAGCTCACCGAGACAGCCCAATGAGCAGTTCTTC.

This clone was counted only a few times. The chain carries TRBV5-6 and TRBJ2-7; possibly TRBD2 for D (5 bases). V was shortened by 2 bases and J by 1 base, with 10 bases between the two germline ends. The CDR3 spans 14 residues. Germline assignment: CDR1 SGHDT and CDR2 YYEEEE. The CDR3 sequence is CASSFGEWSYEQYF. As DNA, the CDR3 is TGTGCCAGCAGCTTCGGGGAATGGTCCTACGAGCAGTACTTC.

Concerning this clone: One end of the junction varies from germline; a read error may be responsible. The chain carries TRBV7-7 and TRBJ2-3, with TRBD2 matching 12 bases. Germline CDR1 SSHAT, CDR2 FNYEAQ (reference sequence). This CDR3 is built from 16 residues. The DNA of the CDR3 is TGTGCTAGCAGCCTTGGACTAGCGGGGTCGGGGGATACGCAGTATTTT. Protein product: CASSLGLAGSGDTQYF.

This chain uses TRBV7-2 with TRBJ1-6; TRBD1 agrees at 7 bases. This CDR3 comprises 17 residues. Germline V lookup: CDR1 SGHTA, CDR2 FQGNSA. V lost 5 bases, J lost 0 bases, and 7 bases stayed unmatched. The CDR3 is CASSKRDSISYNSPLHF. DNA of the CDR3: TGTGCCAGCAGCAAAAGGGACAGCATCTCCTATAATTCACCCCTCCACTTT.

The CDR3 here is CASSLEDTEQFF. The DNA of the CDR3 is TGCGCCAGCAGCTTGGAGGACACCGAGCAGTTCTTC. V and J are TRBV5-1 and TRBJ2-1, with TRBD1 as a possible D gene (5 bases). The CDR3 runs to 12 residues. Deletions cut 0 bases from V and 10 bases from J, with 8 bases between. Germline assignment: CDR1 SGHRS and CDR2 YFSETQ.

The chain links TRBV2 to TRBJ1-5, with 9 nucleotides matching TRBD1. V lost 5 bases and J lost 4; bases outside the gene matches: 9. In germline, CDR1 is SNHLY, CDR2 FYNNEI. The CDR3 is 16 amino acids. The CDR3 here is CASSHRQGVLNQPQHF. CDR3 DNA: TGTGCCAGCAGTCACCGACAGGGGGTCCTTAATCAGCCCCAGCATTTT. Full variable domain (missing parts from reference TRBV2 and TRBJ1-5): EPEVTQTPSHQVTQMGQEVILRCVPISNHLYFYWYRQILGQKVEFLVSFYNNEISEKSEIFDDQFSVERPDGSNFTLKIRSTKLEDSAMYFCASSHRQGVLNQPQHFGDGTRLSIL.

This chain links TRBV7-9 with TRBJ2-7; D is uncertain. This CDR3 is built from 14 residues. CDR1 and CDR2 (germline): SEHNR, FQNEAQ (reference sequence). V lost 5 bases and J lost 0, with 11 bases in between. DNA of the CDR3: TGTGCCAGCAGCCCTTCGCCAGGCTCCTACGAGCAGTACTTC. Amino acid sequence: CASSPSPGSYEQYF.

This sequence joins TRBV18 and TRBJ2-3; 7 bases fit TRBD1. The length of the CDR3 is 16 residues. V shed 4 bases, J shed 5 bases, and the junction held 12 bases outside the gene matches. Looked up from germline, CDR1 is KGHSH and CDR2 is LQKENI. This chain's CDR3 is CASSRTGQDSGDTQYF. CDR3 nucleotides: TGTGCCAGCTCACGCACAGGACAGGACTCAGGAGATACGCAGTATTTT.